The 20 T cell receptor beta chains given below trace back to one sample, sequenced in a study of T cells in localized non-small cell lung cancer. The assay was immunoSEQ multiplex PCR, and TCRdb's table has in-frame clones only and misses some. The repertoire holds around 69,000 clones, roughly 88% seen once, with approximately 2% in the top ten. The sample consisted of peripheral blood, taken before any cancer treatment. The receptors were sampled from a woman aged 35-75 years with stage I lung adenocarcinoma.

This chain joins TRBV28 and TRBJ1-2; 7 nucleotides line up with TRBD1. J was trimmed by 0 bases and V by 5 bases; bases with no gene match: 6. Germline-derived CDR1 and CDR2 are MDHEN and SYDVKM. The CDR3 extends over 15 amino acids. CDR3 in amino acids: CASSPDRVANYGYTF. CDR3 DNA sequence: TGTGCCAGCAGTCCAGACAGGGTAGCTAACTATGGCTACACCTTC.

CDR3 loop: CASSQDSTDTQYF. CDR3 nucleotide sequence: TGCGCCAGCAGCCAAGATAGTACAGATACGCAGTATTTT. The chain carries TRBV4-3 and TRBJ2-3; D unclear. The CDR3 contains 13 residues. The germline gives CDR1 LGHNA, CDR2 YSLEER. V shed 0 bases and J shed 3 bases, with 4 bases lying between them.

This sequence joins TRBV10-3 and TRBJ1-1, with unresolved D. Deletions cut 4 bases from V and 1 base from J, with 7 bases between. Germline loops: CDR1 ENHRY, CDR2 SYGVKD. This CDR3 comprises 13 residues. The CDR3 sequence is CAISATENTEAFF. The DNA of the CDR3 is TGTGCCATCAGTGCGACGGAGAACACTGAAGCTTTCTTT.

The chain uses TRBV7-2 and TRBJ2-5; D is undetermined. Germline V CDR1 and CDR2: SGHTA, FQGNSA. The CDR3 has 13 amino acids. V was trimmed by 3 bases and J by 0 bases, leaving 5 bases between them. In DNA, the CDR3 is TGTGCCAGCAGCTTTAGAAACCAAGAGACCCAGTACTTC. Translating it yields CASSFRNQETQYF.

This chain uses TRBV19 with TRBJ2-2; TRBD1 is a possible D gene (5 bases). CDR1 LNHDA and CDR2 SQIVND come from the germline V gene (reference sequence). This CDR3 comprises 13 residues. Trimming removed 6 bases at V and 7 bases at J, with 12 bases between. The CDR3 DNA is TGTGCCAGTAGATACCAGGGAATCGGGGAGCTGTTTTTT. This translates into CASRYQGIGELFF.

The chain recombines TRBV6-6 with TRBJ1-2; D unresolved. CDR1 MNHNY and CDR2 SVGAGI come from the germline V gene (reference sequence). Between the trimmed V and J ends, which lost 5 bases and 4 bases, there was a span of 11 bases. The CDR3 covers 13 residues. CDR3 residues: CASSIPGPYGYTF. The CDR3 nucleotides are TGTGCCAGCAGTATACCGGGCCCCTATGGCTACACCTTC.

This chain joins TRBV10-1 and TRBJ1-4; 7 bases are shared with TRBD1. Per the germline V gene, CDR1 is WNHNN and CDR2 is SYGVQD (reference sequence). After removal of 8 bases from V and 6 bases from J, the junction contained 6 bases not matched to a gene. The CDR3 sequence is 13 residues long. CDR3 DNA sequence: TGCGCCAGCTTATCTGGGACAGATGAAAAACTGTTTTTT. Its protein product is CASLSGTDEKLFF.

The CDR3 sequence is CSVRSSGSLNEQFF. The CDR3, as DNA: TGCAGCGTTCGATCTAGCGGGAGTTTAAATGAGCAGTTCTTC. V usage is TRBV29-1 and J usage is TRBJ2-1, with 10 bases matching TRBD2. V gave up 5 bases and J gave up 7 bases; unmatched junction bases: 8. In germline, CDR1 is SQVTM, CDR2 ANQGSEA. The CDR3 spans 14 residues.

The chain recombines TRBV30 with TRBJ1-4; D uncertain. Trimming removed 6 bases from V and 2 bases from J, with 10 bases in between. Germline values: CDR1 GTSNPN, CDR2 SVGIG (reference sequence). The CDR3 contains 13 residues. The CDR3 sequence: CACGRQTNEKLFF. CDR3 nucleotide sequence: TGTGCCTGCGGCAGGCAGACTAATGAAAAACTGTTTTTT.

The chain has TRBV30 and TRBJ1-5; D is uncertain. This CDR3 contains 12 residues. Trimming took 1 base from V and 4 from J, leaving 5 bases between them. Looked up from germline, CDR1 is GTSNPN and CDR2 is SVGIG (reference sequence). This CDR3 reads CAWSDPNQPQHF. The CDR3 bases are TGTGCCTGGAGTGACCCGAATCAGCCCCAGCATTTT.

This chain joins TRBV5-1 and TRBJ1-2; perhaps TRBD1 as D (6 bases). The CDR3 covers 14 residues. Trimming cost V 2 bases and J 7 bases, with 15 bases left between them. Germline values: CDR1 SGHRS, CDR2 YFSETQ. CDR3 DNA sequence: TGCGCCAGCAGCTTTGGACAGCACGAGGGTGGCTACACCTTC. Translated, it gives CASSFGQHEGGYTF.

The chain joins TRBV5-1 to TRBJ2-1, with 9 positions matching TRBD2. The CDR3 contains 17 residues. Per germline, CDR1 SGHRS and CDR2 YFSETQ. V gave up 4 bases and J gave up 0 bases; unmatched junction bases: 8. CDR3 nucleotides: TGCGCCAGCAGCCCTCAGGCGGGGGGGAGCTCCTACAATGAGCAGTTCTTC. Translation gives CASSPQAGGSSYNEQFF.

DNA of the CDR3: TGTGCCAGCAGTGCCGGGACAGGGAATATTTACGAGCAGTACTTC. Encoded protein: CASSAGTGNIYEQYF. The chain carries TRBV5-6 and TRBJ2-7, with 9 bases lining up with TRBD1. The CDR3 is 15 residues long. Germline V gene data show CDR1 as SGHDT and CDR2 as YYEEEE. Germline trimming cut 5 bases from V and 4 bases from J; bases unmatched to any gene: 10.

V is TRBV18 and J is TRBJ2-7; D is undetermined. Per germline, CDR1 KGHSH and CDR2 LQKENI. This CDR3 spans 12 amino acids. V was clipped by 3 bases and J by 3 bases, with 6 bases between them. The CDR3, as DNA: TGTGCCAGCTCACCGGGGAACTACGAGCAGTACTTC. Encoded protein: CASSPGNYEQYF.

This clone was detected a few times. The chain recombines TRBV5-5 with TRBJ1-3, with D possibly TRBD1 on 6 matching bases. The CDR3 totals 15 residues. Germline-derived CDR1 and CDR2 are SGHKS and YYEKEE (reference sequence). Deletions cut 5 bases from V and 2 bases from J, with 14 bases between. In nucleotides, the CDR3 is TGTGCCAGCAGGCCCGAGACAGGTACTGGAAACACCATATATTTT. Protein sequence: CASRPETGTGNTIYF.

The V gene is TRBV9, the J gene TRBJ1-1, with D possibly matching TRBD1 (5 bases). This CDR3 has 17 amino acids. The V end was cut by 4 bases, the J end by 3 bases, with 22 bases between. CDR1 and CDR2 from the germline V gene are SGDLS and YYNGEE. As DNA, the CDR3 is TGTGCCAGCAGCCCCCTTGGGCCAGGGAGGCTGGACACTGAAGCTTTCTTT. This sequence encodes CASSPLGPGRLDTEAFF.

This chain connects TRBV14 to TRBJ1-1, with 8 nucleotides matching TRBD1. The germline V gene encodes CDR1 SGHDN and CDR2 FVKESK. Trimming cost V 6 bases and J 8 bases; bases outside gene matches: 14. The CDR3 contains 15 residues. The CDR3 protein is CASSPTNRGITEAFF. The CDR3 coding sequence is TGTGCCAGCAGTCCGACCAACAGGGGGATTACCGAAGCTTTCTTT.

The V call is TRBV27, the J call TRBJ2-3; D is undetermined. The CDR3 runs 12 residues. The V gene lost 8 bases and the J gene lost 7 bases, with 13 bases spanning the gap. Per germline, CDR1 MNHEY and CDR2 SMNVEV (reference sequence). The CDR3 DNA reads TGTGCCAGCCGGTCCGGGTTTAATACGCAGTATTTT. Protein sequence: CASRSGFNTQYF.

The chain joins TRBV6-5 to TRBJ2-2, with 8 bases lining up with TRBD1. V shed 6 bases and J 2 bases; nucleotides not matched to a gene: 5. The CDR3 consists of 15 residues. Germline values: CDR1 MNHEY, CDR2 SVGAGI. CDR3 sequence (DNA): TGTGCCAGCAGGCCGGGACAGGTTAACACCGGGGAGCTGTTTTTT. It encodes CASRPGQVNTGELFF.

The chain recombines TRBV28 with TRBJ2-3; 7 bases are shared with TRBD2. CDR1 is MDHEN and CDR2 is SYDVKM in the germline V gene. The V and J ends lost 3 bases and 7 bases, in that order; junction bases with no gene match: 13. This CDR3 is 16 amino acids long. The CDR3 region has the DNA TGTGCCAGCAGTTTTTTGGGAGGGCCCTCTAGGAATACGCAGTATTTT. Amino acid sequence: CASSFLGGPSRNTQYF.